This is a list of T cell receptor beta chains from one sample in a study of graft-versus-host responses after intestinal transplantation. Only in-frame clones appear in the TCRdb table, and some are missing; sequencing was by immunoSEQ multiplex PCR. The sample has some 15,000 clones; around 70% are singletons. The sequences come from ileum tissue, collected 14 days after transplant. The receptors here all came from a human patient who received an intestinal transplant, so some T cells may come from the graft donor. Each CDR3 is given with its conserved first and last residue. The D gene is left open where the match is weak. Clone size is shown for a subset of rows, as once, few, many or a class of expanded clone.

TRBD1,.,TRBJ2-7,TRBV19,CASSIGQGYEQYF,TGTGCCAGTAGTATAGGACAGGGGTACGAGCAGTACTTC
.,few,TRBJ1-5,TRBV19,CASSIVWVGNQPQHF,TGTGCCAGTAGTATAGTGTGGGTGGGAAATCAGCCCCAGCATTTT
TRBD2,once,TRBJ2-1,TRBV10-3,CAISESTALASSYNEQFF,TGTGCCATCAGTGAGTCGACGGCACTAGCGAGCTCCTACAATGAGCAGTTCTTC
.,.,TRBJ1-1,TRBV2,CASRLVLNTEAFF,TGTGCCAGCAGGTTAGTCCTGAACACTGAAGCTTTCTTT
.,.,TRBJ1-5,TRBV19,CASRIRQNNQPQHF,TGTGCCAGTAGAATTCGACAGAATAATCAGCCCCAGCATTTT
.,.,TRBJ1-2,TRBV2,CASSEGGDYGYTF,TGTGCCAGCAGTGAGGGGGGCGACTATGGCTACACCTTC
.,.,TRBJ2-3,TRBV13,CASSFPLAGDTQYF,TGTGCCAGCAGCTTCCCCCTAGCCGGAGATACGCAGTATTTT
.,few,TRBJ2-7,TRBV4-1,CACRGAGPEQYF,TGCGCCTGTCGTGGGGCAGGACCCGAGCAGTACTTC
.,few,TRBJ2-7,TRBV5-6,CASSSTWGGLEQYF,TGTGCCAGCAGCTCAACTTGGGGGGGCCTCGAGCAGTACTTC
.,.,TRBJ2-2,TRBV5-4,CASRMNRQNTGELFF,TGTGCCAGCAGAATGAACCGACAGAACACCGGGGAGCTGTTTTTT
TRBD1,.,TRBJ1-5,TRBV29-1,CSGGTGHNQPQHF,TGCAGCGGGGGGACAGGGCACAATCAGCCCCAGCATTTT
.,.,TRBJ2-5,TRBV7-8,CASSPRPDQETQYF,TGTGCCAGCAGCCCGAGACCGGATCAAGAGACCCAGTACTTC
TRBD2,.,TRBJ2-2,TRBV4-2,CASSQEGVAGGMVGELFF,TGTGCCAGCAGCCAAGAGGGTGTAGCGGGGGGGATGGTCGGGGAGCTGTTTTTT
TRBD1,once,TRBJ2-1,TRBV19,CASTSRGTGLSYNEQFF,TGTGCCAGTACCTCGAGGGGGACAGGGCTCTCCTACAATGAGCAGTTCTTC
.,.,TRBJ2-1,TRBV19,CASSIQGSGNEQFF,TGTGCCAGTAGTATCCAGGGATCCGGGAATGAGCAGTTCTTC
TRBD1,.,TRBJ1-6,TRBV18,CASSPGQGDSPLHF,TGTGCCAGCTCACCGGGACAGGGGGATTCACCCCTCCACTTT
.,.,TRBJ2-1,TRBV9,CASSIRDNEQFF,TGTGCCAGCAGCATCAGGGACAATGAGCAGTTCTTC
TRBD2,.,TRBJ2-7,TRBV6-1,CASSGLAGGPYEQYF,TGTGCCAGCAGTGGACTAGCGGGGGGGCCTTACGAGCAGTACTTC
TRBD2,.,TRBJ2-7,TRBV6-6,CASSYWVTSGTYEQYF,TGTGCCAGCAGTTACTGGGTGACTAGCGGGACCTACGAGCAGTACTTC
TRBD1,.,TRBJ1-2,TRBV19,CASSIWRQGHFYGYTF,TGTGCCAGTAGTATATGGAGACAGGGGCATTTTTATGGCTACACCTTC
.,few,TRBJ1-6,TRBV2,CASTGDRNSPLHF,TGTGCCAGCACTGGGGACCGGAATTCACCCCTCCACTTT
.,.,TRBJ2-3,TRBV6-4,CASSDRGSTDTQYF,TGTGCCAGCAGTGACAGGGGGAGCACAGATACGCAGTATTTT
.,.,TRBJ2-1,TRBV6-6,CASGRFLYNEQFF,TGTGCCAGTGGAAGGTTCCTTTACAATGAGCAGTTCTTC
.,.,TRBJ1-2,TRBV30,CAWSIYYGYTF,TGTGCCTGGAGTATCTATTATGGCTACACCTTC
.,.,TRBJ2-5,TRBV7-9,CASSTDRTQYF,TGTGCCAGCAGCACCGATCGGACCCAGTACTTC
.,few,TRBJ2-1,TRBV19,CAGGEGDRHEQFF,TGTGCCGGAGGAGAGGGAGACCGCCATGAGCAGTTCTTC
.,.,TRBJ1-5,TRBV5-1,CASSLEGRDNQPQHF,TGCGCCAGCAGCTTGGAGGGCAGGGACAATCAGCCCCAGCATTTT
.,.,TRBJ2-3,TRBV7-9,CASSLVGASTDTQYF,TGTGCCAGCAGCTTAGTGGGGGCGAGCACAGATACGCAGTATTTT
TRBD2,.,TRBJ2-2,TRBV30,CACGAEREGPGELFF,TGTGCCTGCGGGGCGGAGCGGGAGGGCCCCGGGGAGCTGTTTTTT
TRBD1,.,TRBJ2-1,TRBV6-4,CASDSPGQGDHEQFF,TGTGCCAGCGATTCCCCCGGACAGGGGGACCATGAGCAGTTCTTC
TRBD1,.,TRBJ2-7,TRBV27,CASRITGGAYEQYF,TGTGCCAGCAGAATAACAGGGGGCGCCTACGAGCAGTACTTC
.,.,TRBJ1-6,TRBV7-9,CASSPQSSYNSPLHF,TGTGCCAGCAGCCCCCAGAGCTCCTATAATTCACCCCTCCACTTT
TRBD1,.,TRBJ2-5,TRBV5-6,CASSLGQGAKTQYF,TGTGCCAGCAGCCTTGGACAGGGGGCGAAGACCCAGTACTTC
.,.,TRBJ1-1,TRBV28,CASSSGPEAFF,TGTGCCAGCAGTTCGGGTCCTGAAGCTTTCTTT
.,.,TRBJ2-7,TRBV28,CASSLSGSPSYEQYF,TGTGCCAGCAGTTTATCCGGGTCTCCCTCCTACGAGCAGTACTTC
.,.,TRBJ2-7,TRBV5-4,CASSPFSTREQYF,TGTGCCAGCAGCCCATTTTCAACACGCGAGCAGTACTTC
.,.,TRBJ2-7,TRBV6-6,CASSYSNAGEQYF,TGTGCCAGCAGTTACTCGAACGCCGGCGAGCAGTACTTC
.,.,TRBJ1-4,TRBV6-5,CASRTATNEKLFF,TGTGCCAGCAGGACCGCAACTAATGAAAAACTGTTTTTT
TRBD2,.,TRBJ2-2,TRBV19,CASSFRRRGAGGNTGELFF,TGTGCCAGCAGTTTTCGGCGGCGGGGGGCCGGGGGGAACACCGGGGAGCTGTTTTTT
.,.,TRBJ2-2,TRBV7-9,CASSFYTGELFF,TGTGCCAGCAGCTTTTACACCGGGGAGCTGTTTTTT
.,.,TRBJ2-7,TRBV7-9,CASSPGSYEQYF,TGTGCCAGCAGCCCCGGCTCCTACGAGCAGTACTTC
.,.,TRBJ2-7,TRBV5-5,CASSRTVSYEQYF,TGTGCCAGCAGTCGGACAGTTTCGTACGAGCAGTACTTC
TRBD1,.,TRBJ1-2,TRBV6-5,CASKTTGGAYGYTF,TGTGCCAGCAAAACGACAGGGGGGGCCTATGGCTACACCTTC
.,.,TRBJ2-7,TRBV27,CASTSIGAEQYF,TGTGCCAGCACCTCCATAGGGGCCGAGCAGTACTTC
.,few,TRBJ1-1,TRBV21-1,CASSPRVTRENTEAFF,TGTGCCAGCAGCCCTCGGGTTACCAGAGAGAACACTGAAGCTTTCTTT